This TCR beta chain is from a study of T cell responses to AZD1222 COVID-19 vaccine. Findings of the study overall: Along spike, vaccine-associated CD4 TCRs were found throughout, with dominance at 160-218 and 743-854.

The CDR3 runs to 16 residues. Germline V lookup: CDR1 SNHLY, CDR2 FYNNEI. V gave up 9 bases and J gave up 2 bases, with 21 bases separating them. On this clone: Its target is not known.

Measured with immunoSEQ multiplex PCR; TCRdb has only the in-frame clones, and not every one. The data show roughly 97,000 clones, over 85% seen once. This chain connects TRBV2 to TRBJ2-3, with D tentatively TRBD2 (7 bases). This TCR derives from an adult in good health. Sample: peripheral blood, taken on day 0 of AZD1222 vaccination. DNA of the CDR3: TGTGCCAGTCGAGGGGGGGGCGGGAGTCTCACAGATACGCAGTATTTT. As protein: CASRGGGGSLTDTQYF.